This TCR beta chain was recovered during a study of T cell responses to AZD1222 COVID-19 vaccine. General study results and limits: In a largely white British group with more females than males, clonal diversity was possibly underestimated.

The V segment lost 2 bases and the J segment 7 bases; nucleotides outside the gene matches: 7. CDR1 and CDR2 (germline): KGHSH, LQKENI. The CDR3 extends over 15 amino acids. Clones were read by immunoSEQ multiplex PCR, and TCRdb kept only the in-frame ones, dropping some. This table holds fewer than 200,000 clones, 85% to 90% found once. A remark on this clone: Its specificity is unknown.

This rearrangement joins TRBV18 to TRBJ2-1; the match to TRBD2 covers 8 bases. The clonotype was recovered from an adult who received the AZD1222 COVID-19 vaccine. This sample comprised peripheral blood, obtained 28 days after the second AZD1222 dose. The CDR3 DNA reads TGTGCCAGCTCACCAGCTCGGGGGGGGTTTAATGAGCAGTTCTTC. It translates to CASSPARGGFNEQFF.